This T cell receptor (beta chain) was recorded in a study of blood T cell repertoires in COVID-19 (TCRdb year 2020). Regarding the complete study: Collaborator samples came from the United States, Italy and Spain and covered acute and convalescent phases of COVID-19. The prospective study material was composed of cDNA or gDNA derived from T cells, B-cell-depleted T cells, or PBMCs. Deeply sampled blood TCRbeta repertoires from subjects exposed to, actively infected with, or recovered from COVID-19 were included in the dataset. The repertoires were released in a freely available public database meant as a resource for research on the immune response to SARS-CoV-2. Samples were obtained from the ongoing ImmuneRACE study (first 160 participants) and from some 1,300 subjects provided by 6 global collaborators. Nearly every sample came with metadata listing a de-identified subject ID, COVID-19 status, age in years and sex. Where HLA class I and class II types were available, the types were taken from metadata supplied by the sample provider, not from assay-based typing.

Notes on this clone: Its antigen specificity is not known. Per-nucleotide qualities are absent, and no much larger clonotype sits a single base away.

The immunoSEQ Assay, a bias-controlled multiplex PCR, was used to amplify TCRbeta CDR3 regions from genomic DNA. The study's processing was this. The number of nucleated cells in each sample was estimated by amplification of reference gene primers within the assay. To quantify the absolute abundance of each unique TCRbeta CDR3 rearrangement, sequence reads were collapsed and filtered. For each sample, productive Simpson clonality was calculated as the square root of Simpson's diversity index across productive rearrangements. TCRdb limited this immuneACCESS table to in-frame rearrangements with V and J called. A share of clones is missing; checked studies link under half to unresolved V genes, and the rest is unexplained. V, J and clone size reflect that table, while D and trimming were determined from the DNA. For this sample the table gives 140,000 to 150,000 clones, of which around nine tenths were detected only once. 8% to 9% of the sample comes from the top ten.

Collaborating institutions collected whole blood in K2EDTA tubes following their own protocols. For TCRbeta analysis, collaborators shipped samples in one of three forms: frozen whole blood, isolated PBMCs, or DNA extracted from either of those sample types. V is cut by 4 bases and J by 3 bases, and the space between the germline ends is 10 bases. The CDR3 measures 13 amino acids from cysteine to phenylalanine. The CDR3 DNA has 39 bases and is translated from base 1. From a lookup of the germline V gene, CDR1 and CDR2 are LGHNA and YNFKEQ. Study-wide conclusions, independent of this receptor: The amount of clinical and demographic metadata varied by source and participant and was provided uncurated.

The chain is assembled from TRBV4-2 and TRBJ2-7; the D gene is possibly TRBD2, with 6 bases matching. The source material was peripheral blood. This receptor was taken from a woman between 50 and 59 years old with active or convalescent COVID-19. The nucleotide sequence reads TGTGCCAGCAGCCCCGGACTATACTACGAGCAGTACTTC. Protein translation: CASSPGLYYEQYF.